Included here is one TCR beta chain sequence, with context. These data come from a study of blood T cell repertoires in COVID-19. V shed 5 bases and J 5 bases; nucleotides not matched to a gene: 6. The CDR3 is made up of 15 amino acids. Germline assignment: CDR1 KGHSH and CDR2 LQKENI. TCRdb keeps only in-frame clones here, not all; method: immunoSEQ multiplex PCR. The table includes fewer than 250,000 clones, 84% detected once. Material: peripheral blood. The rearrangement links TRBV18 to TRBJ2-2; 9 bases map to TRBD1. This receptor was identified in a man aged 45-65 years with acute or convalescent COVID-19. CDR3 residues: CASSAGQGRTGELFF. The CDR3, as DNA: TGTGCCAGCTCAGCCGGACAGGGGAGAACCGGGGAGCTGTTTTTT.